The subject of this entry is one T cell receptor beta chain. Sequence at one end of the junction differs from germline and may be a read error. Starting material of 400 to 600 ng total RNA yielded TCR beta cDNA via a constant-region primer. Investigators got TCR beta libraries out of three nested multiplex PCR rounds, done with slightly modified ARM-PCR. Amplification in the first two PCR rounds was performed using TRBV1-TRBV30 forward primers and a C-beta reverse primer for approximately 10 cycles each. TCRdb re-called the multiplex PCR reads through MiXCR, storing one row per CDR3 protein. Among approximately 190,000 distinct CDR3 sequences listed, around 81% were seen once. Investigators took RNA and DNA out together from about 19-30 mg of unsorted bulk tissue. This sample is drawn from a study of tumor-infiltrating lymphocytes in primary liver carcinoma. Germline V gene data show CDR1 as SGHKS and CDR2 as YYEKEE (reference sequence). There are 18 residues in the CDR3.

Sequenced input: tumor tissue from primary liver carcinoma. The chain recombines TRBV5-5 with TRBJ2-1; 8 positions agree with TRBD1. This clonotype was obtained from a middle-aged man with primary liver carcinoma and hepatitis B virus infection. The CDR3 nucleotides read TGTGGCAGCAGCTTGTACATGTTGGTAGGACAGGGTAGCAATGAGCAGTTCTTC. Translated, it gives CGSSLYMLVGQGSNEQFF. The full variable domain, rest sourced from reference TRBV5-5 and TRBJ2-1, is DAGVTQSPTHLIKTRGQQVTLRCSPISGHKSVSWYQQVLGQGPQFIFQYYEKEERGRGNFPDRFSARQFPNYSSELNVNALLLGDSALYLCGSSLYMLVGQGSNEQFFGPGTRLTVL.